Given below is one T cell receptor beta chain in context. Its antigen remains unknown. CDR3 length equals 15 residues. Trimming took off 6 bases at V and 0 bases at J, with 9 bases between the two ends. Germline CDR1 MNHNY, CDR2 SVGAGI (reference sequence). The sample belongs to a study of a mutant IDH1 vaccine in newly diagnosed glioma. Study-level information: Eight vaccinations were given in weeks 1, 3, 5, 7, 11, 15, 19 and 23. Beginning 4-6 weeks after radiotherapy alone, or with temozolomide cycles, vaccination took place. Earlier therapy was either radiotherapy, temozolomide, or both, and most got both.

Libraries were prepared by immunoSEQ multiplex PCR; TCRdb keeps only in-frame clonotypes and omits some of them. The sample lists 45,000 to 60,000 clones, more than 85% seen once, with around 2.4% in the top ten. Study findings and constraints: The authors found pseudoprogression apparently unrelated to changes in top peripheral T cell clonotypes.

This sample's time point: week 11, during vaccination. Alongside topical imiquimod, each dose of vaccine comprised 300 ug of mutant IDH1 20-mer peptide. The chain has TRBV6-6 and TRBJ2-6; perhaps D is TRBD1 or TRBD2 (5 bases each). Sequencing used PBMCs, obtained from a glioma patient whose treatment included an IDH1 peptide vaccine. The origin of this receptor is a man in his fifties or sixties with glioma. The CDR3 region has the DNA TGTGCCAGCAGCCTTGGGGGCTCTGGGGCCAACGTCCTGACTTTC. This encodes CASSLGGSGANVLTF.